This TCR beta chain was observed in a study of T cell responses to AZD1222 COVID-19 vaccine. Regarding the study as a whole: Repertoires in all cases were sampled only once the peak T cell response had passed. Compared with day 0, the breadth and depth of the Spike-specific TCR repertoire rose significantly after two doses of AZD1222.

Profiled with immunoSEQ multiplex PCR; TCRdb holds only in-frame clones, not every one. The sample holds about 150,000 clones; roughly 90% are singletons and the top ten take roughly 3.3%. In germline, CDR1 is LNHNV, CDR2 YYDKDF (reference sequence). This CDR3 has 15 residues. Deletions cut 2 bases from V and 5 bases from J, with 12 bases between. Details on this clone: What it recognizes is unknown.

The receptor was isolated from an adult who received the AZD1222 COVID-19 vaccine. Sequencing was performed on peripheral blood, taken 28 days after the second AZD1222 dose. J is TRBJ2-2 and V is TRBV15, with D perhaps matching TRBD2 (6 bases). The CDR3 nucleotides are TGTGCCACCAGCAGAAGGGACTTAGCTACCGGGGAGCTGTTTTTT. Amino acids: CATSRRDLATGELFF.